Presented here are 29 T cell receptor beta chains from one specimen sequenced in a study of early T cells in non-severe SARS-CoV-2 infection. TCRdb re-called the 5' RACE reads through MiXCR, storing one row per CDR3 protein. Of about 52,000 distinct CDR3 sequences listed, 6.2% are singletons. The sequencing sample was made of whole blood. The receptors stem from an adult who was a healthcare worker with PCR-confirmed SARS-CoV-2 infection or an uninfected control (not recorded which).

The chain uses TRBV7-2 and TRBJ2-7; D is ambiguous. V gave up 2 bases and J gave up 9 bases, with 17 bases separating them. The CDR3 consists of 14 residues. Germline V gene sequence: CDR1 SGHTA, CDR2 FQGNSA. The chain's CDR3 is CASSLRKGQHGQYF. The CDR3 DNA is TGTGCCAGCAGCTTAAGAAAGGGCCAGCACGGGCAGTACTTC.

This clonotype was counted ten times or more. The V and J genes are TRBV3-1 and TRBJ2-1; 9 nucleotides align to TRBD2. This CDR3 is built from 16 residues. After removal of 0 bases from V and 5 bases from J, the junction contained 5 bases not matched to a gene. CDR1 LGHDT and CDR2 YNNKEL come from the germline V gene (reference sequence). Written as DNA, the CDR3 is TGTGCCAGCAGCCAAGAGGCGGGACTAGCAGACAATGAGCAGTTCTTC. It encodes CASSQEAGLADNEQFF.

This clonotype was seen only a few times. V is TRBV7-8 and J is TRBJ2-5; possible D gene TRBD2, 6 bases. V was shortened by 4 bases and J by 2 bases, with 11 bases between the two germline ends. The CDR3 is made up of 14 amino acids. Germline CDR1 SGHVS, CDR2 FQNEAQ. CDR3 in amino acids: CASSSGTHQETQYF. CDR3 nucleotides: TGTGCCAGCAGCTCCGGGACTCATCAAGAGACCCAGTACTTC.

At least ten counts were recorded for this clonotype. The V gene is TRBV12-3 or TRBV12-4, the J gene TRBJ1-5; possibly TRBD1 for D (5 bases). Trimming pared 6 bases from V and 4 bases from J, leaving 10 bases between. This CDR3 region has 13 residues. This CDR3 reads CASRLGVNQPQHF. CDR3 sequence (DNA): TGTGCCAGCAGGCTAGGGGTGAATCAGCCCCAGCATTTT.

The table lists this clonotype with many counts. The chain links TRBV7-2 to TRBJ1-1; a possible D gene is TRBD1 (6 bases). The CDR3 is 13 residues long. V dropped 2 bases and J dropped 5 bases, with 9 bases sitting between them. Germline CDR1 SGHTA, CDR2 FQGNSA. CDR3: CASSLRQATEAFF. The CDR3, as DNA: TGTGCCAGCAGCTTACGACAGGCGACTGAAGCTTTCTTT.

Many counts were recorded for this clonotype. The genes are TRBV20-1 and TRBJ2-1, with 9 bases identical to TRBD2. Germline loops: CDR1 DFQATT, CDR2 SNEGSKA (reference sequence). V lost 0 bases to trimming and J lost 1 base; unmatched junction nucleotides: 7. This CDR3 has 17 residues. In nucleotides, the CDR3 is TGCAGTGCTAGAGATGTGGGGACTAGCCCTTCCTACAATGAGCAGTTCTTC. It encodes CSARDVGTSPSYNEQFF.

V gene TRBV6-5 combines with J gene TRBJ1-4, with TRBD1 matching over 9 bases. The germline CDR1 and CDR2 sequences are MNHEY and SVGAGI. The CDR3 consists of 15 residues. V dropped 5 bases and J dropped 8; count of bases not matched to a gene: 9. CDR3 protein: CASSAGQGIGEKLFF. Written as DNA, the CDR3 is TGTGCCAGCAGTGCCGGACAGGGGATAGGGGAAAAACTGTTTTTT.

This clonotype was counted at least ten times. V and J are TRBV11-2 and TRBJ2-5; no definite D call. V was trimmed by 1 base and J by 4 bases, leaving 7 bases between them. Germline values: CDR1 SGHAT, CDR2 FQNNGV. CDR3 length equals 13 residues. The CDR3, as DNA: TGTGCCAGCAGCTTAGTTTCGGTAGAGACCCAGTACTTC. This encodes CASSLVSVETQYF. Full variable domain (outside the CDR3, taken from reference TRBV11-2 and TRBJ2-5): EAGVAQSPRYKIIEKRQSVAFWCNPISGHATLYWYQQILGQGPKLLIQFQNNGVVDDSQLPKDRFSAERLKGVDSTLKIQPAKLEDSAVYLCASSLVSVETQYFGPGTRLLVL.

The sample holds many counts of this clonotype. The chain couples TRBV2 to TRBJ2-1; tentatively, D is TRBD1 or TRBD2 (6 bases each). The CDR3 sequence is 16 residues long. Germline V CDR1 and CDR2: SNHLY, FYNNEI. The V and J ends lost 1 base and 5 bases respectively, with 15 bases between them. Here the CDR3 reads CASSEGGGLAHNEQFF. The DNA for the CDR3 is TGTGCCAGCAGTGAAGGAGGGGGGCTAGCCCACAATGAGCAGTTCTTC.

This clonotype was seen many times. This sequence joins TRBV7-2 and TRBJ2-5; D is unresolved. Trimming removed 5 bases at V and 1 base at J, with 8 bases between. Germline V gene sequence: CDR1 SGHTA, CDR2 FQGNSA. This CDR3 comprises 13 residues. Here the CDR3 DNA reads TGTGCCAGCAGCCCGACGGCCCAAGAGACCCAGTACTTC. This sequence encodes CASSPTAQETQYF.

This clonotype was recorded at least ten times. This chain links TRBV7-2 with TRBJ2-1; no definite D call. The length of the CDR3 is 15 residues. V dropped 5 bases and J dropped 9 bases, with 20 bases sitting between them. In germline, CDR1 is SGHTA, CDR2 FQGNSA. CDR3 sequence (DNA): TGTGCCAGCAGCCTGCAAACGGTGGGGAACGCTGAGCAGTTCTTC. Protein product: CASSLQTVGNAEQFF.

This chain joins TRBV29-1 and TRBJ2-7; tentatively, D is TRBD1 (8 bases). Between the trimmed V and J ends, which lost 7 bases and 3 bases, there was a span of 22 bases. The V gene's germline CDR1 is SQVTM and CDR2 ANQGSEA. The CDR3 sequence is 15 residues long. CDR3 loop: CSAQDRGGFYYEQYF. The CDR3 DNA reads TGCAGCGCCCAAGACAGGGGAGGGTTCTACTACGAGCAGTACTTC.

This clonotype was detected only a few times. The chain couples TRBV20-1 to TRBJ2-7, with a tentative D call TRBD1 (6 bases). The CDR3 contains 16 residues. Germline assignment: CDR1 DFQATT and CDR2 SNEGSKA (reference sequence). The V end was cut by 1 base, the J end by 0 bases, with 16 bases between. CDR3 loop: CSARGPGQFPSYEQYF. As DNA, the CDR3 is TGCAGTGCTAGAGGGCCCGGACAGTTTCCCTCCTACGAGCAGTACTTC.

V and J are TRBV28 and TRBJ1-3; 8 nucleotides line up with TRBD1. CDR1 is MDHEN, CDR2 SYDVKM, per germline. V was pared by 6 bases and J by 4 bases, with 5 bases of the junction left unmatched. The CDR3 loop spans 14 amino acids. The DNA for the CDR3 is TGTGCCAGCAGGGCAGGGGGCTTAGGAAACACCATATATTTT. It encodes CASRAGGLGNTIYF.

This clonotype has a count of ten or more. This sequence joins TRBV5-1 and TRBJ1-1; no reliable D call. The CDR3 is 15 residues long. Trimming pared 3 bases from V and 4 bases from J, leaving 16 bases between. Germline loops: CDR1 SGHRS, CDR2 YFSETQ. The CDR3 here is CASSSIRSEGTEAFF. The CDR3 DNA follows: TGCGCCAGCAGCTCTATTCGGTCCGAAGGCACTGAAGCTTTCTTT.

The sample holds many counts of this clonotype. V gene TRBV21-1 combines with J gene TRBJ1-2. TRBV21-1 represents a pseudogene. The CDR3 extends over 13 amino acids. CDR3 nucleotide sequence: TGTGCCAGCAGCAATACGGCAGTCTATGGCTACACCTTC. It codes for CASSNTAVYGYTF.

The CDR3 protein is CASRRQGSLSTDTQYF. The CDR3 nucleotides are TGTGCCAGCCGCCGACAGGGCTCGTTAAGCACAGATACGCAGTATTTT. This chain connects TRBV6-5 to TRBJ2-3; TRBD1 aligns across 7 bases. Germline V gives CDR1 MNHEY, CDR2 SVGAGI. This CDR3 is 16 amino acids long. V dropped 8 bases and J dropped 0; count of bases not matched to a gene: 11.

This clonotype showed up many times. This rearrangement joins TRBV7-9 to TRBJ1-4; D possibly corresponds to TRBD1 (5 bases). CDR1 is SEHNR, CDR2 FQNEAQ, per germline (reference sequence). Trimming left V 10 bases short and J 8 bases short, with 23 bases between. This CDR3 contains 15 residues. As DNA, the CDR3 is TGTGCCACCCCTGTAGTGGGACTCGGGCCGGAAAAACTGTTTTTT. Its translation: CATPVVGLGPEKLFF.

Points on this clonotype: This may be a read error: a much more frequent sequence differs by one nucleotide. The rearrangement uses TRBV27 and TRBJ2-1; tentatively, D is TRBD1 (6 bases). Trimming cost V 2 bases and J 1 base, with 6 bases left between them. The CDR3 is made up of 14 amino acids. The V gene's germline CDR1 is MNHEY and CDR2 SMNVEV (reference sequence). In nucleotides, the CDR3 is TGTGCCAGCAGTTTAAGGGGGTCCTACAATGAGCAGTTCTTC. It specifies CASSLRGSYNEQFF.

The sample holds many counts of this clonotype. The V call is TRBV6-6, the J call TRBJ1-1, with D unresolved. The CDR3 totals 15 residues. Germline V CDR1 and CDR2: MNHNY, SVGAGI (reference sequence). V lost 0 bases, J lost 1 base, and 9 bases lay in between. CDR3 in DNA: TGTGCCAGCAGTTACTCTAGACGGGAGAACACTGAAGCTTTCTTT. This sequence encodes CASSYSRRENTEAFF.

A few counts support this clonotype. V and J are TRBV7-9 and TRBJ2-7; 7 bases are a match to TRBD1. Germline assignment: CDR1 SEHNR and CDR2 FQNEAQ (reference sequence). Trimming cost V 7 bases and J 2 bases; bases outside gene matches: 8. This CDR3 spans 14 amino acids. The CDR3: CASTTGATTYEQYF. The CDR3 nucleotides are TGTGCCAGCACAACAGGGGCAACTACCTACGAGCAGTACTTC.

This clonotype was observed a few times. The chain is built from TRBV19 and TRBJ2-2, with 7 positions matching TRBD2. The CDR3 spans 15 residues. With V trimmed by 6 bases and J by 5 bases, 9 bases remained unmatched. In germline, CDR1 is LNHDA, CDR2 SQIVND (reference sequence). In nucleotides, the CDR3 is TGTGCCAGTAGCAGCTCTTTGCGGGGGACCGGGGAGCTGTTTTTT. It codes for CASSSSLRGTGELFF.

This clonotype showed up just a few times. The chain joins TRBV7-6 to TRBJ1-5, with TRBD1 matching 7 bases. Trimming removed 5 bases from V and 2 bases from J; junction bases left unmatched: 3. There are 14 residues in the CDR3. CDR1 is SGHVS and CDR2 is FNYEAQ in the germline V gene. The CDR3 nucleotides are TGTGCCAGCAGCCCAACAGGGGGCAATCAGCCCCAGCATTTT. Its translation is CASSPTGGNQPQHF.

The chain joins TRBV20-1 to TRBJ2-5, with 7 positions matching TRBD2. J was trimmed by 5 bases and V by 8 bases; bases with no gene match: 8. The CDR3 consists of 12 residues. Germline CDR1 DFQATT, CDR2 SNEGSKA (reference sequence). The CDR3 DNA is TGCAGTAGCGGGGTAACCTCGGAGACCCAGTACTTC. Its translation is CSSGVTSETQYF.

This clonotype appeared a few times. The gene calls are TRBV4-3 and TRBJ2-1, with D possibly being TRBD2 (5 bases). The V end was cut by 4 bases, the J end by 7 bases, with 20 bases between. Looked up from germline, CDR1 is LGHNA and CDR2 is YSLEER. The CDR3 runs 16 residues. CDR3 bases: TGCGCCAGCAGCCTCCTCTTGGACTCCCTTGGGAATGAGCAGTTCTTC. Protein: CASSLLLDSLGNEQFF.

There are a few counts of this clonotype. The chain carries TRBV2 and TRBJ2-3; TRBD2 is a possible D gene (6 bases). V was cut by 5 bases and J by 3 bases, with 15 bases left in between. Germline loops: CDR1 SNHLY, CDR2 FYNNEI. The CDR3 contains 15 residues. CDR3 DNA sequence: TGTGCCAGCAGTAGGACGGGACTCGGAACAGATACGCAGTATTTT. The encoded protein is CASSRTGLGTDTQYF.

This clonotype has at least ten counts. The chain recombines TRBV12-2 with TRBJ1-4; the DNA was not compared with TRBD1, the D call given in the table. TRBV12-2 is deemed a pseudogene. The CDR3 is 15 amino acids. The DNA for the CDR3 is TGTGCAAGTCGCCGCAAGAGGGGACAGACAGAAAAACTGTTTTTT. Its translation is CASRRKRGQTEKLFF.

This clonotype was observed many times. V gene TRBV5-1 combines with J gene TRBJ1-6, with D unresolved. CDR1 and CDR2 (germline): SGHRS, YFSETQ. The V gene lost 2 bases and the J gene lost 7 bases, with 7 bases spanning the gap. The CDR3 sequence is 13 residues long. The CDR3 sequence is CASSFKENSPLHF. The CDR3 nucleotides are TGCGCCAGCAGCTTCAAGGAGAATTCACCCCTCCACTTT. The full variable domain, in which reference TRBV5-1 and TRBJ1-6 provide the parts outside the CDR3, is KAGVTQTPRYLIKTRGQQVTLSCSPISGHRSVSWYQQTPGQGLQFLFEYFSETQRNKGNFPGRFSGRQFSNSRSEMNVSTLELGDSALYLCASSFKENSPLHFGNGTRLTVT.

This clonotype was observed at least ten times. The chain is built from TRBV13 and TRBJ1-6; D possibly corresponds to TRBD1 (5 bases). Trimming removed 2 bases from V and 8 bases from J, with 16 bases in between. CDR3 length: 16 amino acids. Germline CDR1 is PRHDT and CDR2 is FYEKMQ (reference sequence). This chain's CDR3 is CASSLPSPQGDSPLHF. The CDR3 nucleotides are TGTGCCAGCAGCTTACCATCTCCCCAGGGAGATTCACCCCTCCACTTT.